This T cell receptor beta chain was profiled in a study of identical twins. Trimming cost V 5 bases and J 5 bases; bases outside gene matches: 6. This CDR3 is built from 15 residues. TCRdb re-analysed the 5' RACE reads in MiXCR, keeping a single row per CDR3 protein. The data contain 1.5 million to 2 million distinct CDR3 sequences, less than 40% of them singletons. The TCR sequence derives from a newborn girl in good health. The sample comprised cord blood. V and J are TRBV12-3 or TRBV12-4 and TRBJ2-3, with 11 bases lining up with TRBD2. The CDR3 DNA follows: TGTGCCAGCAGTCGACGACTAGCGGGAAAAGATACGCAGTATTTT. It encodes CASSRRLAGKDTQYF.